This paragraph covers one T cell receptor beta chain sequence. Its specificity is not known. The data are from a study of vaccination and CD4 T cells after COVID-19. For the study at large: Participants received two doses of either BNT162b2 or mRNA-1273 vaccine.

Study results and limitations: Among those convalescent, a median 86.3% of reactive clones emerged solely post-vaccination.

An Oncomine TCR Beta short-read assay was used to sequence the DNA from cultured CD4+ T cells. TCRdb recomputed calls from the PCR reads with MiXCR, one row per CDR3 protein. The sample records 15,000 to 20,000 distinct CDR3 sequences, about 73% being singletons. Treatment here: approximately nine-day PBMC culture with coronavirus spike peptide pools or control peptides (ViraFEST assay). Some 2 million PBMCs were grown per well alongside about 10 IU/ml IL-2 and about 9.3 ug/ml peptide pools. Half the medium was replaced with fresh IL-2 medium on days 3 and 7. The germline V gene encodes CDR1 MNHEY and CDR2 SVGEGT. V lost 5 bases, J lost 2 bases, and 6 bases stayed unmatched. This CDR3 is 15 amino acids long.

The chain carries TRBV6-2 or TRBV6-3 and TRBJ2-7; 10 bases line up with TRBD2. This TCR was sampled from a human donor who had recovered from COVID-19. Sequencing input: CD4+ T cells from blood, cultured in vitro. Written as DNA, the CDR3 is TGTGCCAGCAGTACAAAACTAGCGGGGCCCTACGAGCAGTACTTC. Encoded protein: CASSTKLAGPYEQYF.